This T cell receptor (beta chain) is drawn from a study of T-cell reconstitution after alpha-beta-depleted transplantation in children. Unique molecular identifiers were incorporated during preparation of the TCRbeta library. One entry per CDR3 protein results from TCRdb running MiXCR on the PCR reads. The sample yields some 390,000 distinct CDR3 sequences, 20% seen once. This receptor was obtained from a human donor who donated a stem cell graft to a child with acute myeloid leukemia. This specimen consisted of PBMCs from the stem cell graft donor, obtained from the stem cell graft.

The CDR3: CASSGGETSYEQYF. The CDR3 bases are TGTGCCAGCAGTGGGGGTGAAACCTCCTACGAGCAGTACTTC. The chain combines TRBV2 with TRBJ2-7; D is unresolved. The ends were cut back, 4 bases at V and 0 bases at J, with 10 bases in the middle. Germline loops: CDR1 SNHLY, CDR2 FYNNEI. The CDR3 totals 14 residues.